The rows below give T cell receptor beta chains drawn from one sample of a study of blood T cell repertoires in COVID-19. The assay was immunoSEQ multiplex PCR, and TCRdb's table has in-frame clones only and misses some. The sample contains a few hundred thousand clones, roughly 90% of which appear only once. Source material: PBMCs or T cells enriched from blood (not recorded which). The receptor set was obtained from a woman aged 25 to 45 who had recovered from COVID-19. The CDR3 runs from the conserved cysteine through the conserved F or W. D genes are given only for firm matches. Clone size, where shown, is once, few, many, or a class for clones that have expanded.

TRBV2	NA	NA	TRBJ1-1	TGTGCCAGCACTCGGCCCCAGCGAGGCACTGAAGCTTTCTTT	CASTRPQRGTEAFF
TRBV5-1	NA	NA	TRBJ1-5	TGCGCCAGCAGCTTGGGGGGAGGACAGCCCCAGCATTTT	CASSLGGGQPQHF
TRBV19	NA	NA	TRBJ2-2	TGTGCCAGTCCAAGCGGGCAGACTAACACCGGGGAGCTGTTTTTT	CASPSGQTNTGELFF
TRBV7-8	NA	NA	TRBJ1-5	TGTGCCAGCAGCTTAGCCAGGGCCTATAGCAATCAGCCCCAGCATTTT	CASSLARAYSNQPQHF
TRBV3-1/TRBV3-2	NA	NA	TRBJ1-2	TGTGCCAGCAGCCAAGATGGGGGGTTATACTATGGCTACACCTTC	CASSQDGGLYYGYTF
TRBV6-4	once	TRBD1	TRBJ2-1	TGTGCCAGCAGGGTCCAAACAGGGGGCGCGGGAAATGAGCAGTTCTTC	CASRVQTGGAGNEQFF
TRBV3-1/TRBV3-2	NA	TRBD1	TRBJ1-1	TGTGCCAGCAGCCAAGGGACAGGGGGTTACACTGAAGCTTTCTTT	CASSQGTGGYTEAFF
TRBV7-2	few	NA	TRBJ1-5	TGTGCCAGCAGCCCGGGGAGGGGCAATCAGCCCCAGCATTTT	CASSPGRGNQPQHF
TRBV18	NA	TRBD1	TRBJ2-5	TGTGCCAGCTCGGGGACAGGGCGAGAGACCCAGTACTTC	CASSGTGRETQYF
TRBV28	NA	NA	TRBJ2-7	TGTGCCAGCTCCCCACCAAGGTCGGGACACCCCTACGAGCAGTACTTC	CASSPPRSGHPYEQYF
TRBV6-5	NA	NA	TRBJ2-7	TGTGCCAGCTCGGACAGCCACGAGCAGTACTTC	CASSDSHEQYF
TRBV30	NA	NA	TRBJ2-7	TGTGCCTGGAGTGTAGCTGCAGGGTCGTCCTACGAGCAGTACTTC	CAWSVAAGSSYEQYF
TRBV5-4	few	NA	TRBJ2-2	TGTGCCAGCAGCTCCTCCAGAGGATCCAACACCGGGGAGCTGTTTTTT	CASSSSRGSNTGELFF
TRBV19	NA	NA	TRBJ2-5	TGTGCCAGTAGTGCAGGGGCGAGGAAGACCCAGTACTTC	CASSAGARKTQYF
TRBV29-1	NA	TRBD1	TRBJ2-2	TGCAGCGCATCCCGGGACAGGAACACCGGGGAGCTGTTTTTT	CSASRDRNTGELFF
TRBV19	NA	NA	TRBJ1-1	TGTGCCAGTCTGACGGCGGCTGAAGCTTTCTTT	CASLTAAEAFF
TRBV28	NA	NA	TRBJ1-5	TGTGCCAGCAGCCTATGGGGGCAGGCCCGCCGGCCCCAGCATTTT	CASSLWGQARRPQHF
TRBV5-1	NA	TRBD1	TRBJ1-2	TGCGCCAGCAGCTTGGCCGGTCAGGGGGCCTTGGGAGGCTATGGCTACACCTTC	CASSLAGQGALGGYGYTF
TRBV6-6	NA	TRBD1	TRBJ2-7	TGTGCCAGCAGATTGGACAGGCATCCTTCCTACGAGCAGTACTTC	CASRLDRHPSYEQYF
TRBV19	NA	NA	TRBJ1-2	TGTGCCAGTAGTCTAGGCAGGGAACGTGGCTACACCTTC	CASSLGRERGYTF
TRBV19	NA	NA	TRBJ2-1	TGTGCCAGTAGTATGGACTTCGTGGACAATGAGCAGTTCTTC	CASSMDFVDNEQFF
TRBV7-2	NA	TRBD1	TRBJ2-1	TGTGCCAGCAGCTTCGGTGCGGGACAGGGATACAAAGAGCAGTTCTTC	CASSFGAGQGYKEQFF
TRBV5-5	NA	NA	TRBJ1-4	TGTGCCAGCAGCAGATTAGGGGAAACTAATGAAAAACTGTTTTTT	CASSRLGETNEKLFF
TRBV7-6	NA	TRBD2	TRBJ2-2	TGTGCCAGCAGATCGCGGGGGGGCCTCCCCGGGGAGCTGTTTTTT	CASRSRGGLPGELFF
TRBV10-3	NA	NA	TRBJ2-5	TGTGCCATCAGCCCCGGAGGGGAGGCAGAGACCCAGTACTTC	CAISPGGEAETQYF
TRBV30	NA	NA	TRBJ2-3	TGTGCCGGGTCAGGAGGGCGAGGTAGCACAGATACGCAGTATTTT	CAGSGGRGSTDTQYF
TRBV5-6	NA	TRBD1	TRBJ2-5	TGTGCCAGCAGCCCGGGACAGGGATGGGAGACCCAGTACTTC	CASSPGQGWETQYF
TRBV7-9	NA	NA	TRBJ2-7	TGTGCCAGCAGCTTAGCTCAGGGACTTCTACCTAGCGAGCAGTACTTC	CASSLAQGLLPSEQYF
TRBV19	few	NA	TRBJ1-5	TGTGCCAGTAGTCCCCGGGACACTTCACGGTTTTGGAATCAGCCCCAGCATTTT	CASSPRDTSRFWNQPQHF
TRBV5-1	NA	TRBD1	TRBJ1-3	TGCGCCAGCAGCCCTCAGGGGGCTGGTGGAAACACCATATATTTT	CASSPQGAGGNTIYF
TRBV28	NA	TRBD2	TRBJ2-3	TGTGCCAGCAGACCCGGGGGGAGCGGGGGGGCCCGGGATACGCAGTATTTT	CASRPGGSGGARDTQYF
TRBV20-1	NA	NA	TRBJ2-3	TGCAGTGCTAAGAGGGCAGATACGCAGTATTTT	CSAKRADTQYF
TRBV18	NA	TRBD2	TRBJ2-3	TGTGCCAGCTCCCCGAACCTCAGCGGGGGGGAGTCCCCAGATACGCAGTATTTT	CASSPNLSGGESPDTQYF
TRBV6-2/TRBV6-3	NA	TRBD2	TRBJ2-1	TGTGCCAGCAGTTACTCGCAGGGCCTGAGCGGGGGTTTCTCCTACAATGAGCAGTTCTTC	CASSYSQGLSGGFSYNEQFF
TRBV5-4	NA	TRBD1	TRBJ1-2	TGTGCCAGCAGCTCAGGGACAGGGGGCTATGGCTACACCTTC	CASSSGTGGYGYTF
TRBV15	NA	NA	TRBJ2-1	TGTGCCACCAGCAGAGTGCGCGGGGGCAGGAATGAGCAGTTCTTC	CATSRVRGGRNEQFF
TRBV15	NA	TRBD1	TRBJ1-3	TGTGCCACCAGCAGATATTGGGGGACAGGGGCTGGAAACACCATATATTTT	CATSRYWGTGAGNTIYF
TRBV6-5	once	TRBD1	TRBJ2-7	TGTGCCAGCAGTCCCCGGACAGGGGCCTACGAGCAGTACTTC	CASSPRTGAYEQYF
TRBV9	once	NA	TRBJ2-1	TGTGCCAGCAGCGTAGGCGTAACTCCCTCCTACAATGAGCAGTTCTTC	CASSVGVTPSYNEQFF
TRBV5-1	NA	TRBD1	TRBJ2-7	TGCGCCAGCAGCGGGGACAGCTACTCCTACGAGCAGTACTTC	CASSGDSYSYEQYF
TRBV29-1	few	NA	TRBJ1-4	TGCAGCGTTGGAGCGGGAGGTTCAGGTGAAAAACTGTTTTTT	CSVGAGGSGEKLFF
TRBV5-1	NA	NA	TRBJ2-7	TGCGCCAGCAGCTTAACCGGCACAGCTACGGAGCAGTACTTC	CASSLTGTATEQYF
TRBV19	NA	TRBD2	TRBJ2-5	TGTGCCAGTAGTATGGGGCGGGGGGTCCAAGAGACCCAGTACTTC	CASSMGRGVQETQYF
TRBV3-1/TRBV3-2	NA	TRBD2	TRBJ2-3	TGTGCCAGCAGCCAAGGCGTATTAGCGGGAAATACAGATACGCAGTATTTT	CASSQGVLAGNTDTQYF
TRBV28	NA	NA	TRBJ1-3	TGTGCCAGCTCACAGGGAGGGGGGGGAAACACCATATATTTT	CASSQGGGGNTIYF
TRBV5-4	NA	TRBD2	TRBJ2-3	TGTGCCAGCAGCTTATGGACTAGCGCAGATACGCAGTATTTT	CASSLWTSADTQYF
TRBV28	NA	TRBD1	TRBJ2-1	TGTGCCAGCAGTTTTTCCGGGACAGGGGACCACAATGAGCAGTTCTTC	CASSFSGTGDHNEQFF
TRBV5-1	NA	NA	TRBJ2-5	TGCGCCAGCAGCTTGGGACAAACGTACCAAGAGACCCAGTACTTC	CASSLGQTYQETQYF
TRBV14	once	TRBD1	TRBJ1-2	TGTGCCAGCAGCCGCCGGACAGGGACCCTAAACTATGGCTACACCTTC	CASSRRTGTLNYGYTF
TRBV7-7	NA	TRBD1	TRBJ2-5	TGTGCCAGCAGCTCGGACAGGGCAGAGACCCAGTACTTC	CASSSDRAETQYF
TRBV7-9	NA	TRBD1	TRBJ1-1	TGTGCCAGCAGCTCTGCACAGGGGGCGCGGACTGAAGCTTTCTTT	CASSSAQGARTEAFF
TRBV5-4	NA	TRBD2	TRBJ2-5	TGTGCCAGCAGCTCACCAGCGGGACCCAAAGAGACCCAGTACTTC	CASSSPAGPKETQYF